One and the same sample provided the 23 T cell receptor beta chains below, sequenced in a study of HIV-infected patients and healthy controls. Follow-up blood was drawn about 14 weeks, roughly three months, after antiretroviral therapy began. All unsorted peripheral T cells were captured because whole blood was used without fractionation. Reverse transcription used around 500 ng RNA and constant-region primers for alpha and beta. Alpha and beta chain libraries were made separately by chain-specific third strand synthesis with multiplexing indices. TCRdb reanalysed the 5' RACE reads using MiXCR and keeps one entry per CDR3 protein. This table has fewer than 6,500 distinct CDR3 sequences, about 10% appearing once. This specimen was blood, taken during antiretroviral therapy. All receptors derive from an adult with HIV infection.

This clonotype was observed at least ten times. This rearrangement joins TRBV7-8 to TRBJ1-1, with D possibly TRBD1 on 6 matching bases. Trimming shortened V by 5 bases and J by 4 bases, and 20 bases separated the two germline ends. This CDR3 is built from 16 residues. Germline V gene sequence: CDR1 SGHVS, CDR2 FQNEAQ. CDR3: CASSPRAGVVSTEAFF. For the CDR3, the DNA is TGTGCCAGCAGCCCCCGGGCAGGGGTTGTGAGCACTGAAGCTTTCTTT.

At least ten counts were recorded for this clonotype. In DNA form, the CDR3 reads TGTGCCAGTAGCTTGGGACTAGCGATCTACGAGCAGTACTTC. Encoded protein: CASSLGLAIYEQYF. This chain connects TRBV19 to TRBJ2-7; 10 nucleotides agree with TRBD2. Germline V gene lookup returns CDR1 LNHDA and CDR2 SQIVND (reference sequence). This CDR3 spans 14 amino acids. The V and J ends lost 6 bases and 3 bases, in that order; junction bases with no gene match: 5.

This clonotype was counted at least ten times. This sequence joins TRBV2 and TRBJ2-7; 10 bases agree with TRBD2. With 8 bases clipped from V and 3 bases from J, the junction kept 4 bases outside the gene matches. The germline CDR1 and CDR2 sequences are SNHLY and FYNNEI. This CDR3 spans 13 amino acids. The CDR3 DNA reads TGTGCCAGCGGGAGGACTAGCGGCTACGAGCAGTACTTC. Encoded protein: CASGRTSGYEQYF.

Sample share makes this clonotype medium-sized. DNA of the CDR3: TGTGCCAGCAGCACCGGAGGACTAGCGGGCTACGAGCAGTACTTC. It yields the protein CASSTGGLAGYEQYF. The gene calls are TRBV28 and TRBJ2-7; 11 bases are shared with TRBD2. From germline, CDR1 is MDHEN and CDR2 SYDVKM. The CDR3 runs to 15 residues. The J segment lost 3 bases and the V segment lost 6 bases, leaving 7 bases of the junction unmatched.

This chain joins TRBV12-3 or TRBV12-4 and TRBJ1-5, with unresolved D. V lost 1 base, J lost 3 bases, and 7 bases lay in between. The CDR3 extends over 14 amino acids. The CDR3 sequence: CASSLGGNNQPQHF. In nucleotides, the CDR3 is TGTGCCAGCAGTTTAGGAGGGAACAATCAGCCCCAGCATTTT.

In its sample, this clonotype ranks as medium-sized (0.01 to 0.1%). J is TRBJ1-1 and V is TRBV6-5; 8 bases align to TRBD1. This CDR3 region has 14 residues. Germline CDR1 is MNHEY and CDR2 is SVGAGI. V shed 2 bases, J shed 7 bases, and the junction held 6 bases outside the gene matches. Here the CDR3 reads CASSYGQGLGEAFF. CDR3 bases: TGTGCCAGCAGTTACGGACAGGGCTTAGGTGAAGCTTTCTTT.

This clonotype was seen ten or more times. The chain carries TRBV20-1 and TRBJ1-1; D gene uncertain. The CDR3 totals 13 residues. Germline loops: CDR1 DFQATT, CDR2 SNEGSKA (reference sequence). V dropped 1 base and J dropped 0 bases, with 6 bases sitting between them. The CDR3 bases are TGCAGTGCTAGAGGAATCATGAACACTGAAGCTTTCTTT. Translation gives CSARGIMNTEAFF.

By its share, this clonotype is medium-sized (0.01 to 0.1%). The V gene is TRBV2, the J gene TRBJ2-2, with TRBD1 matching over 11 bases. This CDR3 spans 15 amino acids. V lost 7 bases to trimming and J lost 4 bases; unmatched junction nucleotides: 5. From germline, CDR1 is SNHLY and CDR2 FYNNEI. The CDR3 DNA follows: TGTGCCAGCAACCTTGGACAGGGGGCCACCGGGGAGCTGTTTTTT. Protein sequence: CASNLGQGATGELFF.

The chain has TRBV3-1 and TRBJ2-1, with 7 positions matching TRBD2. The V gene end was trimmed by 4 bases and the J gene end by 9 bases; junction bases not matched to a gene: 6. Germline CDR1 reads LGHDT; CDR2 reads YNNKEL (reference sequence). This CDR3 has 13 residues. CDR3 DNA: TGTGCCAGCAGCCTCTTTGCGGGAGTTGAGCAGTTCTTC. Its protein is CASSLFAGVEQFF.

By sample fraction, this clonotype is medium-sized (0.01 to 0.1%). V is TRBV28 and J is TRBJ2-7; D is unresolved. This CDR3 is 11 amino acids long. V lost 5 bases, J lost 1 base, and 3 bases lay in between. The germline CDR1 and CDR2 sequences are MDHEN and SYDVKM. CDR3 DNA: TGTGCCAGCAGTCAGTCCTACGAGCAGTACTTC. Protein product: CASSQSYEQYF. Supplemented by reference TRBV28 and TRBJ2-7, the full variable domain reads DVKVTQSSRYLVKRTGEKVFLECVQDMDHENMFWYRQDPGLGLRLIYFSYDVKMKEKGDIPEGYSVSREKKERFSLILESASTNQTSMYLCASSQSYEQYFGPGTRLTVT.

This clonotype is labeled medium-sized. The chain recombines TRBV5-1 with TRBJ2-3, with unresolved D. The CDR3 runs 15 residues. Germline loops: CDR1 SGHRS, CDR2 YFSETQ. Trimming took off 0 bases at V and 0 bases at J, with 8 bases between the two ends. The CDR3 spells CASSLVDPSTDTQYF. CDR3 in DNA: TGCGCCAGCAGCTTGGTTGACCCTAGCACAGATACGCAGTATTTT.

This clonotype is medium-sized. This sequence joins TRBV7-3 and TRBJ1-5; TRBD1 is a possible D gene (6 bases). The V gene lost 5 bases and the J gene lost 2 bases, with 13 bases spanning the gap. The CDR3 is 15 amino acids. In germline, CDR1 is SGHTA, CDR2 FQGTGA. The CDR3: CASSPWEGGNQPQHF. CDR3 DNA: TGTGCCAGCAGCCCGTGGGAGGGGGGCAATCAGCCCCAGCATTTT. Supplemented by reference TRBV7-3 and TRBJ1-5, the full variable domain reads GAGVSQTPSNKVTEKGKYVELRCDPISGHTALYWYRQSLGQGPEFLIYFQGTGAADDSGLPNDRFFAVRPEGSVSTLKIQRTERGDSAVYLCASSPWEGGNQPQHFGDGTRLSIL.

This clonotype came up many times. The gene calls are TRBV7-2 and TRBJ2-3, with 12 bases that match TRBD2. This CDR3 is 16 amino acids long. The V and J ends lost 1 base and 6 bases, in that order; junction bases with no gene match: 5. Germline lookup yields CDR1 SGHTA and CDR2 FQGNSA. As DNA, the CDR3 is TGTGCCAGCAGCTTAGTGCTAGCGGGAGGGGGTGATACGCAGTATTTT. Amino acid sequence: CASSLVLAGGGDTQYF. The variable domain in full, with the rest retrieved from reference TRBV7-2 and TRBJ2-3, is GAGVSQSPSNKVTEKGKDVELRCDPISGHTALYWYRQSLGQGLEFLIYFQGNSAPDKSGLPSDRFSAERTGGSVSTLTIQRTQQEDSAVYLCASSLVLAGGGDTQYFGPGTRLTVL.

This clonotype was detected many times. Written as DNA, the CDR3 is TGTGCCAGCAGCCAGGTATGGGACGAGCAGTACTTC. Amino acid sequence: CASSQVWDEQYF. The genes are TRBV7-2 and TRBJ2-7; D remains ambiguous. The CDR3 has 12 residues. Trimming removed 5 bases from V and 5 bases from J, with 10 bases in between. Germline V gene data show CDR1 as SGHTA and CDR2 as FQGNSA.

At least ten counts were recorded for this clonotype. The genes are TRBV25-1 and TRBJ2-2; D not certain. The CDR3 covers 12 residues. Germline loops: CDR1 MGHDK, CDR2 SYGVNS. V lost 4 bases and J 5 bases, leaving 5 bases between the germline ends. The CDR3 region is CASSAVTGELFF. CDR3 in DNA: TGTGCCAGCAGTGCGGTAACCGGGGAGCTGTTTTTT. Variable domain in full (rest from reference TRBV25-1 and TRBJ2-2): EADIYQTPRYLVIGTGKKITLECSQTMGHDKMYWYQQDPGMELHLIHYSYGVNSTEKGDLSSESTVSRIRTEHFPLTLESARPSHTSQYLCASSAVTGELFFGEGSRLTVL.

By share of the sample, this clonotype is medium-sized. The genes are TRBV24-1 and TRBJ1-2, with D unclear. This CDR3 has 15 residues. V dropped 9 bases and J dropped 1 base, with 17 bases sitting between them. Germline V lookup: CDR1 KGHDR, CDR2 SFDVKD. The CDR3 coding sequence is TGTGCCACCTCTTCGGTAAGAGACTTTAACTATGGCTACACCTTC. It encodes CATSSVRDFNYGYTF.

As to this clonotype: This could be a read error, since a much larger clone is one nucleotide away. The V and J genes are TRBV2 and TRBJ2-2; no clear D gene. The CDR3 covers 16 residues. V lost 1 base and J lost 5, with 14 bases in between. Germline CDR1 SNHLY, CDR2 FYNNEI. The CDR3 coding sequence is TGTGCCAGCAGTGAAGACTCCTCGGTTGGGACCGGGGAGCTGTTTTTT. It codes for CASSEDSSVGTGELFF.

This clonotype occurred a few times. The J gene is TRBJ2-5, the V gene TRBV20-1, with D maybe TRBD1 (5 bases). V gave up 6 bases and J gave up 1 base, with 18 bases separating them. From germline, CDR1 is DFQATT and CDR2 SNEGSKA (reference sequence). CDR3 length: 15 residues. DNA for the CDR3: TGCAGTGCCGGCCTCAGGATGGGGCTCCAAGAGACCCAGTACTTC. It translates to CSAGLRMGLQETQYF.

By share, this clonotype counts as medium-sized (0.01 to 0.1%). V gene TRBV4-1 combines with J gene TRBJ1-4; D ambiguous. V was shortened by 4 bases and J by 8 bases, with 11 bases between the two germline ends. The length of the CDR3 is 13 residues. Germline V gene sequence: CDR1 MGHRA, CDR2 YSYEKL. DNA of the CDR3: TGCGCCAGCAGCCTCCAATCCTGGGAAAAACTGTTTTTT. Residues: CASSLQSWEKLFF.

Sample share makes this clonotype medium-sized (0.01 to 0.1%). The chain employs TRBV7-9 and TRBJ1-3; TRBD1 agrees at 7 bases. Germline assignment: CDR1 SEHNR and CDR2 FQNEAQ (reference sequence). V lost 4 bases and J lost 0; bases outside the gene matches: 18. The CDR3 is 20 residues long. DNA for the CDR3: TGTGCCAGCAGCTCTCCCGGGACAGAAAGTTTCTGGAGCTCTGGAAACACCATATATTTT. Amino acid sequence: CASSSPGTESFWSSGNTIYF.

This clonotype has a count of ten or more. CDR3 DNA sequence: TGTGCCAGCAGCTTGGACTTCCCGTTCTTAGATGGCTACACCTTC. Its translation is CASSLDFPFLDGYTF. The chain couples TRBV7-9 to TRBJ1-2, with no clear D. Trimming left V 3 bases short and J 6 bases short, with 17 bases between. The CDR3 sequence is 15 residues long. Germline V gives CDR1 SEHNR, CDR2 FQNEAQ (reference sequence).

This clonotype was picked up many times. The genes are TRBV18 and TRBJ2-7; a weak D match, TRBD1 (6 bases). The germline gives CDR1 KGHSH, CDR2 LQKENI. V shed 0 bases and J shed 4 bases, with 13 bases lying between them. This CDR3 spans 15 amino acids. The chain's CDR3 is CASSPPSGVLYEQYF. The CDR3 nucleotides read TGTGCCAGCTCACCACCTTCAGGGGTTCTGTACGAGCAGTACTTC.

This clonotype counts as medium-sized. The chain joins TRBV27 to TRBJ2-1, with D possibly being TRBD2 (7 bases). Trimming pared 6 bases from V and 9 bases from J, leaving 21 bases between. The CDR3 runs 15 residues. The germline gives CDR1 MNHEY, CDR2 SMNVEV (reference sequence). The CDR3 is CASRHLLGGASEQFF. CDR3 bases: TGTGCCAGCAGACATCTTCTGGGGGGGGCGAGTGAGCAGTTCTTC.